This T cell receptor beta chain was profiled in a study of control samples from healthy donors and cancer patients. TCRdb's copy holds only in-frame clones and misses some; the assay was immunoSEQ multiplex PCR. The sample has around 150,000 clones, 89% seen once; the top ten hold more than 4%. CDR3 size: 14 residues. Germline V CDR1 and CDR2: SGHDT, YYEEEE. V lost 4 bases and J 4 bases, leaving 15 bases between the germline ends. This rearrangement joins TRBV5-6 to TRBJ2-7; possible D gene TRBD2, 7 bases. This sequence was found in a man aged 30 to 39 in good health. Sequenced material: blood. The CDR3: CASSPGGRLYEQYF. As DNA, the CDR3 is TGTGCCAGCAGCCCGGGGGGCAGACTTTACGAGCAGTACTTC.